The TCR beta chain under discussion was sequenced for a study of T cells after yellow fever vaccination. Study-level findings and limits: Across the CD4 and CD8 compartments, a small share of clonotypes was present in both. Booster sampling recovered most clones from primary vaccination (around 96% CD4, approximately 88% CD8).

MiXCR, applied by TCRdb to the 5' RACE reads, yields one record per CDR3 protein. The profile covers about 300,000 distinct CDR3 sequences, with roughly 9% appearing a single time and 3% to 3.5% taken by the ten largest. The CDR3 has 14 amino acids. The V gene's germline CDR1 is MNHEY and CDR2 SVGEGT. J was trimmed by 5 bases and V by 6 bases; bases with no gene match: 5. This clonotype has more than one count but fewer than ten. What it binds is not known. The gene calls are TRBV6-2 or TRBV6-3 and TRBJ1-4; TRBD1 aligns across 8 bases. The material sequenced was CD4+ T cells sorted from PBMCs, taken 5 days after the yellow fever booster vaccination. The sequence derives from a man aged 18 to 35 who received the YFV17D yellow fever vaccine. CDR3 nucleotide sequence: TGTGCCAGCAGCTTGGACAGGGACAATGAAAAACTGTTTTTT. It translates to CASSLDRDNEKLFF.